The clone carrying this TCR beta chain was found a few times. Its specificity is not known. The sample comes from a study of CD8 T cells in ankylosing spondylitis. One entry per CDR3 protein, called by TCRdb with MiXCR from the 5' RACE reads. The table lists about 440,000 distinct CDR3 sequences, 17% of them singletons. Notes on the study in general: Within matched ankylosing spondylitis synovial fluid, disease-linked clones were reportedly significantly enriched. Ankylosing spondylitis blood appeared to carry a characteristic TCR beta motif of 7 or 8 highly homologous variants.

CDR3 length: 18 amino acids. Germline V CDR1 and CDR2: SGHRS, YFSETQ. V trimming: 4 bases; J trimming: 0 bases; junction bases outside the gene matches: 9. This receptor was obtained from a male donor with ankylosing spondylitis. V and J are TRBV5-1 and TRBJ2-1; 11 bases align to TRBD2. Sample: blood, either unsorted or a sorted T cell fraction (not recorded which). DNA for the CDR3: TGCGCCAGCAGCCCCCATCGGACTAGCGGGTCCTCCTACAATGAGCAGTTCTTC. Translating it yields CASSPHRTSGSSYNEQFF.